The rows below give T cell receptor beta chains drawn from one sample of a study of T cell responses to AZD1222 COVID-19 vaccine. Only in-frame clones appear in the TCRdb table, and some are missing; sequencing was by immunoSEQ multiplex PCR. The sample has under 150,000 clones; roughly 90% are singletons. This material consisted of peripheral blood, taken 28 days after the second AZD1222 dose. The receptor set was obtained from an adult who received the AZD1222 COVID-19 vaccine. CDR3s include the opening cysteine and the closing phenylalanine or tryptophan. The D gene is left open where the match is weak. Size is omitted from some rows. Given values are once, few, many or a class for expanded clones.

d_call j_call v_call clone_size cdr3_nt cdr3_aa
. TRBJ1-3 TRBV5-1 once TGCGCCAGCAGCTTGGACACCCCCTCTGCTGGAAACACCATATATTTT CASSLDTPSAGNTIYF
TRBD1 TRBJ1-5 TRBV19 . TGTGCCAGTAGTTTCGGACAGGTTTTGGCCCAGCCCCAGCATTTT CASSFGQVLAQPQHF
. TRBJ1-2 TRBV9 few TGTGCCAGCAGCGTAGATGGAAGGGTACAGGCTGGCTACACCTTC CASSVDGRVQAGYTF
TRBD1 TRBJ1-1 TRBV29-1 . TGCAGCGCCAAGCGCAGGGGGGACACTGAAGCTTTCTTT CSAKRRGDTEAFF
. TRBJ1-2 TRBV18 . TGTGCCAGCTCATCGGACACGAACTATGGCTACACCTTC CASSSDTNYGYTF
. TRBJ1-1 TRBV18 . TGTGCCAGCTCACCACCTGGGACCGCCACTGAAGCTTTCTTT CASSPPGTATEAFF
TRBD1 TRBJ2-1 TRBV9 . TGTGCCAGCAGCTCCTCGGACAGGGTAGCCAATGAGCAGTTCTTC CASSSSDRVANEQFF
. TRBJ1-2 TRBV21-1 . TGTGCCAGCAGCAAAGACACCCCCGCCCGAGTGGGTGGCTACACCTTC CASSKDTPARVGGYTF
TRBD1 TRBJ1-2 TRBV3-1/TRBV3-2 . TGTGCCAGCAGCCAAACGGGACAGGGCTTGGGCTACACCTTC CASSQTGQGLGYTF
. TRBJ2-1 TRBV30 . TGTGCCTGGACAGGGTTAAAATATGAGCAGTTCTTC CAWTGLKYEQFF
. TRBJ1-5 TRBV3-1/TRBV3-2 . TGTGCCAGCAGCCACAGGGGTAGCAATCAGCCCCAGCATTTT CASSHRGSNQPQHF
. TRBJ2-1 TRBV10-3 . TGTGCCATCAGTGCTCGAACATCCTCCTACAATGAGCAGTTCTTC CAISARTSSYNEQFF
. TRBJ2-7 TRBV5-6 . TGTGCCAGCAGCTTAACACAGACCTCCTACGAGCAGTACTTC CASSLTQTSYEQYF